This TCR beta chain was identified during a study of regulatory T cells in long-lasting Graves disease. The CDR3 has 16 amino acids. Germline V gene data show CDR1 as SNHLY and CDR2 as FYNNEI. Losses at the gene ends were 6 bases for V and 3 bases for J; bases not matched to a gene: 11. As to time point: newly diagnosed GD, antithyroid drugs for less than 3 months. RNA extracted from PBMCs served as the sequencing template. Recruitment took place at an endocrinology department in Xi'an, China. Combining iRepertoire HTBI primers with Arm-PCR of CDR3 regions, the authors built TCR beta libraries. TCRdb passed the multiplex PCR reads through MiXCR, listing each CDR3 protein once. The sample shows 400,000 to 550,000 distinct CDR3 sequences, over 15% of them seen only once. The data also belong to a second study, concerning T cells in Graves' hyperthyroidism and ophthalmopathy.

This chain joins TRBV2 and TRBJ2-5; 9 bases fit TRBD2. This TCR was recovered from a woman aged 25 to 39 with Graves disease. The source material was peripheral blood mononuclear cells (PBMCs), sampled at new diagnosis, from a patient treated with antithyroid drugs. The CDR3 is CASSRGRGLMEETQYF. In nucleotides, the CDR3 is TGTGCCAGCAGCCGCGGGAGGGGGCTGATGGAAGAGACCCAGTACTTC.